One and the same sample provided the 18 T cell receptor beta chains below, sequenced in a study of cytotoxic CD8 clonotypes in ibrutinib-treated CLL. Clones were sequenced by immunoSEQ multiplex PCR, and TCRdb holds only the in-frame ones, with some missing. Counted here are some 350,000 clones, about 64% occurring once; the ten biggest clones make up roughly 6.3%. The source material was PBMCs, sampled after 36 months of ibrutinib treatment. Source of these receptors: a human donor with chronic lymphocytic leukemia.

This sequence joins TRBV7-9 and TRBJ2-7, with a weak D call TRBD2 (6 bases). The germline V and J ends were trimmed by 2 bases and 5 bases, with 13 bases remaining between them. Per the germline V gene, CDR1 is SEHNR and CDR2 is FQNEAQ (reference sequence). This CDR3 contains 14 residues. The DNA of the CDR3 is TGTGCCAGCAGCTTATCCAGGGACTTCCACGAGCAGTACTTC. It translates to CASSLSRDFHEQYF.

This clone turned up a few times. The rearrangement joins TRBV12-5 to TRBJ2-1, with a weak D call TRBD1 (6 bases). V was pared by 8 bases and J by 3 bases, with 14 bases between. The CDR3 sequence is 14 residues long. Per the germline V gene, CDR1 is LGHNT and CDR2 is FRNRAP. DNA for the CDR3: TGTGCTAGTTCGTCCCAGGGGCACTACAATGAGCAGTTCTTC. Protein sequence: CASSSQGHYNEQFF.

This clone was counted only a few times. The J gene is TRBJ2-6, the V gene TRBV6-1, with 9 nucleotides matching TRBD2. V lost 3 bases, J lost 0 bases, and 6 bases stayed unmatched. The germline V gene has CDR1 MNHNS and CDR2 SASEGT. CDR3 length: 18 amino acids. CDR3 loop: CASSDLAGASSGANVLTF. The CDR3 coding sequence is TGTGCCAGCAGTGATTTAGCGGGGGCCTCCTCTGGGGCCAACGTCCTGACTTTC.

This clone was recorded a few times. This chain uses TRBV4-1 with TRBJ1-2; no definite D call. V was pared by 1 base and J by 4 bases, with 7 bases between. This CDR3 has 13 residues. Germline assignment: CDR1 MGHRA and CDR2 YSYEKL. The CDR3 nucleotides read TGCGCCAGCAGCCAAGGTACTATCTATGGCTACACCTTC. Its protein product is CASSQGTIYGYTF.

The J gene is TRBJ2-1, the V gene TRBV25-1; D possibly matches TRBD1 or TRBD2 (5 bases each). The germline V gene has CDR1 MGHDK and CDR2 SYGVNS. V lost 5 bases, J lost 5 bases, and 19 bases lay in between. This CDR3 contains 16 residues. The CDR3 here is CASSLFGVKGHNEQFF. The DNA of the CDR3 is TGTGCCAGCAGTTTATTTGGGGTCAAGGGACACAATGAGCAGTTCTTC.

This clone was counted a single time. This chain uses TRBV27 with TRBJ1-6, with no clear D. Between the trimmed V and J ends, which lost 6 bases and 0 bases, there was a span of 9 bases. The V gene's germline CDR1 is MNHEY and CDR2 SMNVEV (reference sequence). This CDR3 region has 15 residues. The CDR3 here is CASRDRSSYNSPLHF. CDR3 bases: TGTGCCAGCAGAGATAGGAGCTCCTATAATTCACCCCTCCACTTT.

This clone was seen only a few times. The chain recombines TRBV4-1 with TRBJ2-7; 9 bases align to TRBD1. J gave up 4 bases and V 4 bases, and 5 bases lay outside the gene matches. The CDR3 extends over 14 amino acids. Germline V gene sequence: CDR1 MGHRA, CDR2 YSYEKL. CDR3 sequence reads: CASSLHGTGYEQYF. CDR3 nucleotide sequence: TGCGCCAGCAGCCTCCACGGGACAGGGTACGAGCAGTACTTC.

The chain carries TRBV7-9 and TRBJ1-4; TRBD1 matches 7 bases. Germline V CDR1 and CDR2: SEHNR, FQNEAQ (reference sequence). Losses at the gene ends were 5 bases for V and 3 bases for J; bases not matched to a gene: 9. This CDR3 region has 16 residues. CDR3 sequence: CASSVYDRAPNEKLFF. The CDR3 DNA reads as TGTGCCAGCAGCGTGTACGACAGGGCGCCTAATGAAAAACTGTTTTTT.

This clone was detected a few times. The CDR3 DNA is TGTGCCAGCAGTTTGAGAGGTATGAACACTGAAGCTTTCTTT. Encoded protein: CASSLRGMNTEAFF. The rearrangement links TRBV27 to TRBJ1-1; D gene ambiguous. Per germline, CDR1 MNHEY and CDR2 SMNVEV (reference sequence). V lost 3 bases, J lost 0 bases, and 8 bases lay in between. The CDR3 length is 14 residues.

V is TRBV5-6 and J is TRBJ2-7; no reliable D call. V dropped 3 bases and J dropped 2 bases, with 12 bases sitting between them. The germline V gene encodes CDR1 SGHDT and CDR2 YYEEEE. The CDR3 is 14 amino acids. The CDR3 reads CASSSDGPAYEQYF. DNA of the CDR3: TGTGCCAGCAGCTCCGACGGACCTGCCTACGAGCAGTACTTC. Based on the CDR3 plus reference TRBV5-6 and TRBJ2-7, the full variable domain is DAGVTQSPTHLIKTRGQQVTLRCSPKSGHDTVSWYQQALGQGPQFIFQYYEEEERQRGNFPDRFSGHQFPNYSSELNVNALLLGDSALYLCASSSDGPAYEQYFGPGTRLTVT.

The J gene is TRBJ1-1, the V gene TRBV7-8; D uncertain. V gave up 10 bases and J gave up 6 bases, with 12 bases separating them. The length of the CDR3 is 11 residues. Per germline, CDR1 SGHVS and CDR2 FQNEAQ. The CDR3 protein is CATLPAAEAFF. The CDR3 DNA reads as TGTGCCACCCTGCCGGCAGCTGAAGCTTTCTTT. Together with reference TRBV7-8 and TRBJ1-1, the CDR3 gives the full variable domain: GAGVSQSPRYKVAKRGQDVALRCDPISGHVSLFWYQQALGQGPEFLTYFQNEAQLDKSGLPSDRFFAERPEGSVSTLKIQRTQQEDSAVYLCATLPAAEAFFGQGTRLTVV.

The V call is TRBV7-3, the J call TRBJ2-3; TRBD2 matches at 9 bases. The CDR3 spans 18 residues. CDR1 is SGHTA and CDR2 is FQGTGA in the germline V gene. Germline trimming cut 0 bases from V and 2 bases from J; bases unmatched to any gene: 9. The CDR3 DNA is TGTGCCAGCAGCTTAACCAGCGGGAGGCCCTCCTCCACAGATACGCAGTATTTT. Amino acid sequence: CASSLTSGRPSSTDTQYF.

This clone was seen only a few times. The chain combines TRBV28 with TRBJ2-5, with a weak D call TRBD1 (6 bases). V lost 4 bases and J lost 1, with 13 bases in between. Germline values: CDR1 MDHEN, CDR2 SYDVKM. The CDR3 is 15 residues long. The CDR3 DNA is TGTGCCAGCAGTTCCCGACAGGTTTTCCAAGAGACCCAGTACTTC. The encoded protein is CASSSRQVFQETQYF. Using reference TRBV28 and TRBJ2-5 for the parts outside the CDR3, the full variable domain is DVKVTQSSRYLVKRTGEKVFLECVQDMDHENMFWYRQDPGLGLRLIYFSYDVKMKEKGDIPEGYSVSREKKERFSLILESASTNQTSMYLCASSSRQVFQETQYFGPGTRLLVL.

The chain links TRBV4-2 to TRBJ2-2; D is ambiguous. V dropped 1 base and J dropped 5 bases, with 11 bases sitting between them. Germline lookup yields CDR1 LGHNA and CDR2 YNFKEQ. This CDR3 comprises 15 residues. CDR3 DNA sequence: TGTGCCAGCAGCCAAGGCAGGCCGGGTACCGGGGAGCTGTTTTTT. It translates to CASSQGRPGTGELFF.

The V gene is TRBV10-1, the J gene TRBJ2-3; D call uncertain. The V gene lost 3 bases and the J gene lost 5 bases, with 15 bases spanning the gap. This CDR3 has 15 amino acids. Germline-derived CDR1 and CDR2 are WNHNN and SYGVQD (reference sequence). In nucleotides, the CDR3 is TGCGCCAGCAGTGAAAGAGGAAGGAGTGTAGATACGCAGTATTTT. It is translated as CASSERGRSVDTQYF.

This chain links TRBV4-1 with TRBJ2-1; perhaps TRBD1 as D (6 bases). From germline, CDR1 is MGHRA and CDR2 YSYEKL. V shed 4 bases and J shed 4 bases, with 11 bases lying between them. The CDR3 length is 14 residues. CDR3 in amino acids: CASSLGAVYNEQFF. The CDR3 DNA is TGCGCCAGCAGCCTGGGGGCAGTTTACAATGAGCAGTTCTTC.

This chain joins TRBV19 and TRBJ1-5, with D unresolved. V was cut by 5 bases and J by 3 bases, with 11 bases left in between. Germline CDR1 reads LNHDA; CDR2 reads SQIVND (reference sequence). The CDR3 is 14 residues long. CDR3 nucleotides: TGTGCCAGTAGTCCTGGGCCTCACAATCAGCCCCAGCATTTT. Residues: CASSPGPHNQPQHF.

V usage is TRBV19 and J usage is TRBJ2-3; D may be TRBD1 (5 bases). Per the germline V gene, CDR1 is LNHDA and CDR2 is SQIVND (reference sequence). CDR3 length equals 14 residues. Trimming stripped 3 bases from V and 5 bases from J, with 12 bases between. Written as DNA, the CDR3 is TGTGCCAGTAGTATTAGGGGTAAGGGAGATACGCAGTATTTT. Amino acid sequence: CASSIRGKGDTQYF.